This section outlines one TCR beta chain sequence together with its context. The source of the sample is a study of blood T cell repertoires in COVID-19. Overall study: PBMCs, B-cell-depleted T cells, or T cells provided the cDNA or gDNA that made up the material.

Only in-frame clones appear in the TCRdb table, and some are missing; sequencing was by immunoSEQ multiplex PCR. The data show about 350,000 clones, about nine tenths seen once. The V gene's germline CDR1 is MNHEY and CDR2 SMNVEV (reference sequence). This CDR3 is 15 amino acids long. Trimming left V 0 bases short and J 1 base short, with 7 bases between. Seattle patient enrollment occurred during active infection, with longitudinal follow-up thereafter. The origin of this receptor is a woman aged 55-69 years with COVID-19, enrolled during active disease. Sequencing was carried out using peripheral blood. The rearrangement joins TRBV27 to TRBJ1-3; D is undetermined. DNA for the CDR3: TGTGCCAGCAGTTTATCGGGCAGGTCTGGAAACACCATATATTTT. It encodes CASSLSGRSGNTIYF.